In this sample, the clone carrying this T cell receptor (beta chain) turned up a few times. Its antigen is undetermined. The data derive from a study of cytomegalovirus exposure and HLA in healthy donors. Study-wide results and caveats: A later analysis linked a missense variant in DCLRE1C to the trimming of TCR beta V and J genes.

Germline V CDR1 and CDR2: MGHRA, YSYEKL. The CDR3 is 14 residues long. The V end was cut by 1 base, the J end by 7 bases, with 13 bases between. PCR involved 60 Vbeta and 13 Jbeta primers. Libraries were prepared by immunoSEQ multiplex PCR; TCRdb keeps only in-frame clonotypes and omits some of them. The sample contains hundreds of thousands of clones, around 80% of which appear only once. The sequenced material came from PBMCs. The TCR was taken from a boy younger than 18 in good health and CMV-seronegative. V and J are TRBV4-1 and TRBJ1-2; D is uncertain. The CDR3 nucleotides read TGCGCCAGCAGCCAAGCCCCGTTATTGAGTGGCTACACCTTC. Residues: CASSQAPLLSGYTF.